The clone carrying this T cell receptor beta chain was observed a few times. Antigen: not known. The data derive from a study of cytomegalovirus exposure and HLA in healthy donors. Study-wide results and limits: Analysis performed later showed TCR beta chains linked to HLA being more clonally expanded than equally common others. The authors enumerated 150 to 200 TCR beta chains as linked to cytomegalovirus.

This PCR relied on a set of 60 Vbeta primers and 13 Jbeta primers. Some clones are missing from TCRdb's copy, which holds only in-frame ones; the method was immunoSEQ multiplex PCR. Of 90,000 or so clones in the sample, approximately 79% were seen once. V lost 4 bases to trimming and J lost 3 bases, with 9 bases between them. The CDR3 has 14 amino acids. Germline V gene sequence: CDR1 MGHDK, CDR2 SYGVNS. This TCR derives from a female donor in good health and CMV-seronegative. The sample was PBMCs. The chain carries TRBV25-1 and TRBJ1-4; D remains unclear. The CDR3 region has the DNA TGTGCCAGCAGTGGGCTCGGGTCTAATGAAAAACTGTTTTTT. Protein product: CASSGLGSNEKLFF.